The clone carrying this T cell receptor (beta chain) was observed many times. Roughly 9.2 milliliters of peripheral blood were drawn from each donor into EDTA-treated tubes. A J-beta primer mix and a sample-barcoded 5' primer were used in a second PCR of roughly 6 to 12 cycles. TCRdb processed the 5' RACE reads anew with MiXCR; each CDR3 protein has one entry. The profile shows about 930,000 distinct CDR3 sequences, 25% to 35% of them singletons. This sample stems from a study of blood T cells in healthy people across ages. Germline assignment: CDR1 SGHDN and CDR2 FVKESK. Germline trimming cut 1 base from V and 2 bases from J; bases unmatched to any gene: 1. The CDR3 is 14 residues long. The sample also formed part of further work on T cells of mothers and their children.

This rearrangement joins TRBV14 to TRBJ2-7; 8 bases fit TRBD1. This TCR was sampled from a woman aged 40 to 50 in good health. The sequenced sample consisted of blood. This chain's CDR3 is CASSQARGPYEQYF. The CDR3 DNA reads TGTGCCAGCAGCCAAGCCAGGGGGCCCTACGAGCAGTACTTC.